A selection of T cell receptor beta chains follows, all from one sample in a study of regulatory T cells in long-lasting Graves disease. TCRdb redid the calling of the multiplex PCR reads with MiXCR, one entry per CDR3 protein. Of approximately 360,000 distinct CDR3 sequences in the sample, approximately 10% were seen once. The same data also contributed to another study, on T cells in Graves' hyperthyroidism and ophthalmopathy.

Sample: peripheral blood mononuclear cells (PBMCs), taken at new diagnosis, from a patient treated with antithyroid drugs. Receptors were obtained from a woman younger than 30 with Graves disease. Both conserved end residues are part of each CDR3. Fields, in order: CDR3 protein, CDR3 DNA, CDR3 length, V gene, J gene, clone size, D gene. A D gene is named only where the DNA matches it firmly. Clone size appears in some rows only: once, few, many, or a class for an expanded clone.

CSVRAGRPHNEQFF	TGCAGTGTCCGGGCCGGGAGGCCTCACAATGAGCAGTTCTTC	14	TRBV20-1	TRBJ2-1	many	TRBD2
CASSLGLAGAYEQYF	TGTGCCAGCAGCCTCGGACTAGCGGGCGCCTACGAGCAGTACTTC	15	TRBV13	TRBJ2-7	NA	TRBD2
CSAVGGSYNEQFF	TGCAGTGCCGTGGGGGGCTCCTACAATGAGCAGTTCTTC	13	TRBV20-1	TRBJ2-1	many	NA
CASSLKNPGTNTGELFF	TGTGCCAGCAGCCTTAAAAACCCAGGGACCAACACCGGGGAGCTGTTTTTT	17	TRBV7-2	TRBJ2-2	many	NA
CASSLWFGQGEKLFF	TGCGCCAGCAGCTTGTGGTTCGGCCAGGGTGAAAAACTGTTTTTT	15	TRBV5-1	TRBJ1-4	few	NA
CASTSGQYNSPLHF	TGTGCCAGCACCTCGGGACAGTATAATTCACCCCTCCACTTT	14	TRBV3-1	TRBJ1-6	few	TRBD1
CSAHTGRAGELFF	TGCAGTGCTCATACCGGGCGGGCCGGGGAGCTGTTTTTT	13	TRBV20-1	TRBJ2-2	NA	NA
CAIGAEATNEKLFF	TGTGCCATCGGGGCAGAAGCAACTAATGAAAAACTGTTTTTT	14	TRBV10-3	TRBJ1-4	few	NA
CASSPDQGGAFF	TGTGCCAGCAGCCCCGACCAGGGTGGAGCTTTCTTT	12	TRBV12-3/TRBV12-4	TRBJ1-1	many	NA
CASSYSKLDTGELFF	TGTGCCAGCAGTTACTCGAAGCTAGACACCGGGGAGCTGTTTTTT	15	TRBV6-2/TRBV6-3	TRBJ2-2	NA	NA